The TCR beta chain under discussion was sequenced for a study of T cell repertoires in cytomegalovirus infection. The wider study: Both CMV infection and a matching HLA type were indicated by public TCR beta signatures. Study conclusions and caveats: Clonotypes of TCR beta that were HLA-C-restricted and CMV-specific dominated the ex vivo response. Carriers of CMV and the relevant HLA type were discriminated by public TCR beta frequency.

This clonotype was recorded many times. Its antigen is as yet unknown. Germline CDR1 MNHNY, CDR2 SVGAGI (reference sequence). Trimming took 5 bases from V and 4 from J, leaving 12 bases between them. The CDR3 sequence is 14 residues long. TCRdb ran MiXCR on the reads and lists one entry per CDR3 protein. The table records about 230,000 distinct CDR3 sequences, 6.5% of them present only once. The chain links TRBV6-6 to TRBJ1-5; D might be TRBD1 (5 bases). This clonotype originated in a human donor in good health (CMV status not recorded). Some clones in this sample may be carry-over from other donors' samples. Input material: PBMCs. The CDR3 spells CASSLTGTNQPQHF. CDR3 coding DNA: TGTGCCAGCAGTCTCACAGGTACTAATCAGCCCCAGCATTTT.